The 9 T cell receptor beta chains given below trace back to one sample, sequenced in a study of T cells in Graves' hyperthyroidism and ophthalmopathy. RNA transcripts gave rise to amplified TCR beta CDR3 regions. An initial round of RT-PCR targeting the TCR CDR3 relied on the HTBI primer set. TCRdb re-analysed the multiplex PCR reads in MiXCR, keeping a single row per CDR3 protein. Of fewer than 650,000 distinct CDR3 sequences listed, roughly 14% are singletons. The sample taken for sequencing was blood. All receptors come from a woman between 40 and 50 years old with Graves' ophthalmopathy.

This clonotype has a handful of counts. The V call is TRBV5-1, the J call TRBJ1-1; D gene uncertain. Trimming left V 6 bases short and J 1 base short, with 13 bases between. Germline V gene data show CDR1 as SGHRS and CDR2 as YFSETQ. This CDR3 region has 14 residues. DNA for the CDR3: TGCGCCAGCAACAGCGGTACGACGAACACTGAAGCTTTCTTT. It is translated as CASNSGTTNTEAFF.

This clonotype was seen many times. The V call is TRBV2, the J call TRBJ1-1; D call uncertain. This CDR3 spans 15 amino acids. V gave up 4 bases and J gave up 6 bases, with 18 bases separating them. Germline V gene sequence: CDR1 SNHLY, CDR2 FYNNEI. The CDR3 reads CASSVDIGRIPEAFF. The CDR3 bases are TGTGCCAGCAGTGTTGACATAGGGAGGATTCCTGAAGCTTTCTTT. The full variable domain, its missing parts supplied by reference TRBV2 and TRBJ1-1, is EPEVTQTPSHQVTQMGQEVILRCVPISNHLYFYWYRQILGQKVEFLVSFYNNEISEKSEIFDDQFSVERPDGSNFTLKIRSTKLEDSAMYFCASSVDIGRIPEAFFGQGTRLTVV.

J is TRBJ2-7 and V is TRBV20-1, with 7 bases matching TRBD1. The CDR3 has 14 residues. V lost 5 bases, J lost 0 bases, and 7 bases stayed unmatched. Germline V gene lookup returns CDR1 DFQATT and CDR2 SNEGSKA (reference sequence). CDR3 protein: CSADTGQLSYEQYF. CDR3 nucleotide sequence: TGCAGTGCTGACACGGGACAGCTCTCCTACGAGCAGTACTTC.

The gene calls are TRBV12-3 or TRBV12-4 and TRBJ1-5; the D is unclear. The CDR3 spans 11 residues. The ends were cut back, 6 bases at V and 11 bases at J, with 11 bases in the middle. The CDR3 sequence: CASSPGKAQHF. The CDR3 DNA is TGTGCCAGCAGCCCCGGGAAGGCCCAGCATTTT.

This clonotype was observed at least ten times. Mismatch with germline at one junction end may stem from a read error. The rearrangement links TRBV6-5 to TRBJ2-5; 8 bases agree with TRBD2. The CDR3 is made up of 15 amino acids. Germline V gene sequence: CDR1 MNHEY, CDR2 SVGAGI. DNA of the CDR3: TGTGCCGGCAGTTACCTCGGGAGGGACCAAGAGACCCAGTACTTC. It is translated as CAGSYLGRDQETQYF.

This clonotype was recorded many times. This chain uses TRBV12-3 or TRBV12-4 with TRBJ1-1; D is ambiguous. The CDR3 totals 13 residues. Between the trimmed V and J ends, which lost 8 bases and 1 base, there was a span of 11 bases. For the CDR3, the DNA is TGTGCCAGCTGGATGAACGGGAACACTGAAGCTTTCTTT. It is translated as CASWMNGNTEAFF.

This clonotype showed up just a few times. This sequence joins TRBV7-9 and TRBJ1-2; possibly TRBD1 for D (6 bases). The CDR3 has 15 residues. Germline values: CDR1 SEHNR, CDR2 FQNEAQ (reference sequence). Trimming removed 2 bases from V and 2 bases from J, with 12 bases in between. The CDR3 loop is CASSLLADSNYGYTF. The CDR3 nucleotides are TGTGCCAGCAGCTTATTGGCGGACAGCAACTATGGCTACACCTTC.

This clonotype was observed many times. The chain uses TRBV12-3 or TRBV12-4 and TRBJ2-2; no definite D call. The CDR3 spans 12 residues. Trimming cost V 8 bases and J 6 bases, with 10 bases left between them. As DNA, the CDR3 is TGTGCCAGCTTCCCCGGGCCCGGGGAGCTGTTTTTT. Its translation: CASFPGPGELFF.

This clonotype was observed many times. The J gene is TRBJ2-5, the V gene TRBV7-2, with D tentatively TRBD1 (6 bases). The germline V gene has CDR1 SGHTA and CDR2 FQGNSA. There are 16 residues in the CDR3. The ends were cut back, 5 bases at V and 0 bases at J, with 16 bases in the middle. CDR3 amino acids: CASSPQGLGYQETQYF. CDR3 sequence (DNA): TGTGCCAGCAGCCCTCAGGGGTTAGGATACCAAGAGACCCAGTACTTC.